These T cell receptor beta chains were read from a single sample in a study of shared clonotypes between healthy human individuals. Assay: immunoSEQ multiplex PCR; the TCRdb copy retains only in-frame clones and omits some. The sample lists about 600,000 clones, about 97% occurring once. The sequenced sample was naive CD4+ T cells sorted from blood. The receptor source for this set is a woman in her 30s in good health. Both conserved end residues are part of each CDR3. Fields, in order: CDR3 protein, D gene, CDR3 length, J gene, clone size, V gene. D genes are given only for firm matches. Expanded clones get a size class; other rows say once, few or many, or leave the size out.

cdr3_aa: CASGGGLAARGYEQYF; d_call: TRBD2; cdr3_length: 16; j_call: TRBJ2-7; clone_size: -; v_call: TRBV28
cdr3_aa: CASSLESAVVTYEQYF; d_call: -; cdr3_length: 16; j_call: TRBJ2-7; clone_size: -; v_call: TRBV11-2
cdr3_aa: CSVPQGAGELFF; d_call: TRBD1; cdr3_length: 12; j_call: TRBJ2-2; clone_size: -; v_call: TRBV29-1
cdr3_aa: CSGWVPYEQYF; d_call: -; cdr3_length: 11; j_call: TRBJ2-7; clone_size: -; v_call: TRBV29-1
cdr3_aa: CASSVAGRGTGELFF; d_call: TRBD2; cdr3_length: 15; j_call: TRBJ2-2; clone_size: -; v_call: TRBV9
cdr3_aa: CASRAYRGRVGAFF; d_call: TRBD1; cdr3_length: 14; j_call: TRBJ1-1; clone_size: -; v_call: TRBV6-1
cdr3_aa: CASSFGREETQYF; d_call: -; cdr3_length: 13; j_call: TRBJ2-5; clone_size: -; v_call: TRBV28
cdr3_aa: CASSGVSGFSYEQYF; d_call: TRBD2; cdr3_length: 15; j_call: TRBJ2-7; clone_size: -; v_call: TRBV5-1
cdr3_aa: CASSQDIRGSGNTIYF; d_call: -; cdr3_length: 16; j_call: TRBJ1-3; clone_size: -; v_call: TRBV14
cdr3_aa: CASSFTGPGELFF; d_call: -; cdr3_length: 13; j_call: TRBJ2-2; clone_size: -; v_call: TRBV5-1
cdr3_aa: CAITRDPFYEQYF; d_call: -; cdr3_length: 13; j_call: TRBJ2-7; clone_size: -; v_call: TRBV10-3
cdr3_aa: CASSILGTSGSHEQYF; d_call: TRBD2; cdr3_length: 16; j_call: TRBJ2-7; clone_size: -; v_call: TRBV19
cdr3_aa: CASSEVLGGAGDGYTF; d_call: -; cdr3_length: 16; j_call: TRBJ1-2; clone_size: -; v_call: TRBV6-1
cdr3_aa: CASTRLALSSYEQYF; d_call: TRBD2; cdr3_length: 15; j_call: TRBJ2-7; clone_size: -; v_call: TRBV6-6
cdr3_aa: CASTKGQNGNQPQHF; d_call: -; cdr3_length: 15; j_call: TRBJ1-5; clone_size: -; v_call: TRBV28
cdr3_aa: CASSVAPSDSYEQYF; d_call: -; cdr3_length: 15; j_call: TRBJ2-7; clone_size: -; v_call: TRBV9
cdr3_aa: CASSETLKAEAFF; d_call: -; cdr3_length: 13; j_call: TRBJ1-1; clone_size: -; v_call: TRBV6-1
cdr3_aa: CASSRALGAETQYF; d_call: -; cdr3_length: 14; j_call: TRBJ2-5; clone_size: -; v_call: TRBV19
cdr3_aa: CATRGRLSSYEQYF; d_call: -; cdr3_length: 14; j_call: TRBJ2-7; clone_size: -; v_call: TRBV27
cdr3_aa: CASSQLTSGTPGANVLTF; d_call: TRBD2; cdr3_length: 18; j_call: TRBJ2-6; clone_size: -; v_call: TRBV23-1
cdr3_aa: CASRILSGTGSEQFF; d_call: TRBD1; cdr3_length: 15; j_call: TRBJ2-1; clone_size: once; v_call: TRBV6-5
cdr3_aa: CASSIDLGTGPGLWDEQFF; d_call: -; cdr3_length: 19; j_call: -; clone_size: -; v_call: TRBV19
cdr3_aa: CASTSGLAEYNEQFF; d_call: TRBD2; cdr3_length: 15; j_call: TRBJ2-1; clone_size: -; v_call: TRBV2
cdr3_aa: CAIRGVWDTEAFF; d_call: -; cdr3_length: 13; j_call: TRBJ1-1; clone_size: -; v_call: TRBV10-3
cdr3_aa: CASSPGTGISGYTF; d_call: TRBD1; cdr3_length: 14; j_call: TRBJ1-2; clone_size: -; v_call: TRBV5-1
cdr3_aa: CASTEPGQGTYEQYF; d_call: TRBD1; cdr3_length: 15; j_call: TRBJ2-7; clone_size: once; v_call: TRBV28